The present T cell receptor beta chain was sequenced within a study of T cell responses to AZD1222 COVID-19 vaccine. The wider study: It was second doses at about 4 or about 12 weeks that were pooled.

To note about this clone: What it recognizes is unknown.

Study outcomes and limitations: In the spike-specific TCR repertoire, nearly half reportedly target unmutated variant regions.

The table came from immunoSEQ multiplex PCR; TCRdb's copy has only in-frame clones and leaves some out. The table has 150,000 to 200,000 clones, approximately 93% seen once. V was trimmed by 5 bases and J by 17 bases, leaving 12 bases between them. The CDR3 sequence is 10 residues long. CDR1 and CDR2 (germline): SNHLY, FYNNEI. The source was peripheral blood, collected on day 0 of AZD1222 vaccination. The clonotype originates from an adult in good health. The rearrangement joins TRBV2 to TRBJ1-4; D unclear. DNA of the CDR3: TGTGCCAGCAGTTCTTCTGGCGCCTTTTTT. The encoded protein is CASSSSGAFF.